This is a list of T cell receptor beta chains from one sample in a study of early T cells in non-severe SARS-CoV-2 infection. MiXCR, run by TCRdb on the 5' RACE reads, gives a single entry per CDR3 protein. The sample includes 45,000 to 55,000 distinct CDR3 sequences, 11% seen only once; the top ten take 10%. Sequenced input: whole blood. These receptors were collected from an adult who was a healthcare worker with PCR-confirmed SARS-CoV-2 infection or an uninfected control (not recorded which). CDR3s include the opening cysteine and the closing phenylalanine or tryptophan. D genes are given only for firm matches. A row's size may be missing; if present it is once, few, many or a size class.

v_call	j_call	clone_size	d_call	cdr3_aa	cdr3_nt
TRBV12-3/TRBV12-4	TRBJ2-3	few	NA	CASGDFFTDTQYF	TGTGCCAGCGGGGACTTTTTCACAGATACGCAGTATTTT
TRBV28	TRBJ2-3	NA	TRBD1	CASSSQGRSTDTQYF	TGTGCCAGCAGTTCACAGGGGAGAAGCACAGATACGCAGTATTTT
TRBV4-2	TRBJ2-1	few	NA	CASSQDGTSLSYNEQFF	TGTGCCAGCAGCCAAGACGGCACTTCACTATCCTACAATGAGCAGTTCTTC
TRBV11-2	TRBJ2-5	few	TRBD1	CASSYGQVQETQYF	TGTGCCAGCAGCTACGGACAGGTCCAAGAGACCCAGTACTTC
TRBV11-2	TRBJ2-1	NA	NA	CASSLRELYNEQFF	TGTGCCAGCAGCTTGAGGGAATTATACAATGAGCAGTTCTTC
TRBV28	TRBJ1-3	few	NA	CASSWLANSGNTIYF	TGTGCCAGCAGTTGGTTGGCCAACTCTGGAAACACCATATATTTT
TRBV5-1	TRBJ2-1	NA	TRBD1	CASTRDRDYNEQFF	TGCGCCAGCACAAGGGACAGGGACTACAATGAGCAGTTCTTC
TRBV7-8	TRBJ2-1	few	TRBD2	CASSLSSGASSYNEQFF	TGTGCCAGCAGCTTAAGTAGCGGGGCGAGCTCCTACAATGAGCAGTTCTTC
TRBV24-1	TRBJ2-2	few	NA	CATRGSANTGELFF	TGTGCCACCAGGGGCAGCGCGAACACCGGGGAGCTGTTTTTT
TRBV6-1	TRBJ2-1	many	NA	CASIRVSYNEQFF	TGTGCCAGCATTAGGGTATCCTACAATGAGCAGTTCTTC
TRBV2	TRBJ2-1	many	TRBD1	CASQGQVGQFF	TGTGCCAGCCAGGGACAGGTCGGGCAGTTCTTC
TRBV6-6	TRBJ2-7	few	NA	CASRATANEQYF	TGTGCCAGCCGTGCTACGGCCAACGAGCAGTACTTC
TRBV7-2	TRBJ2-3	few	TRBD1	CASSTGTGYTQYF	TGTGCCAGCAGCACTGGGACAGGATATACGCAGTATTTT
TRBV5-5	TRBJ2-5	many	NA	CASRPATGRIQETQYF	TGTGCCAGCAGACCCGCGACAGGCCGAATCCAAGAGACCCAGTACTTC
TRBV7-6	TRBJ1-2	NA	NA	CASRGHSYGYTF	TGTGCCAGCAGGGGACATTCCTATGGCTACACCTTC
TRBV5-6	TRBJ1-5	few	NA	CASSHRHSNQPQHF	TGTGCCAGCAGCCATAGGCATAGCAATCAGCCCCAGCATTTT
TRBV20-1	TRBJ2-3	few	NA	CSAGTGAHLDTQYF	TGCAGTGCCGGTACGGGGGCTCACTTGGATACGCAGTATTTT
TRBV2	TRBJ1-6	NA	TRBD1	CASSRTGGSPLHF	TGTGCCAGCAGTCGGACAGGGGGCTCACCCCTCCACTTT
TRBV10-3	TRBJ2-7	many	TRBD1	CAIGFRDRPYEQYF	TGTGCCATCGGGTTCCGGGACAGACCCTACGAGCAGTACTTC
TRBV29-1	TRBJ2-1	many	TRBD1	CSAGGTYNEQFF	TGCAGCGCAGGGGGAACCTACAATGAGCAGTTCTTC
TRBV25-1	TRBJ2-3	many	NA	CASSLPGTSTDTQYF	TGTGCCAGCAGTCTTCCCGGGACTAGCACAGATACGCAGTATTTT
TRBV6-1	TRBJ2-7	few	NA	CASRTENSYEQYF	TGTGCCAGTAGGACAGAGAACTCCTACGAGCAGTACTTC
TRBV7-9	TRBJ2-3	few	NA	CASSSPLADTQYF	TGTGCCAGCAGCTCCCCCCTAGCTGATACGCAGTATTTT
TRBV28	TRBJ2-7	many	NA	CASSFQNYEQYF	TGTGCCAGCAGTTTTCAAAACTACGAGCAGTACTTC
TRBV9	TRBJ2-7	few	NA	CASSVLEGYEQYF	TGTGCCAGCAGCGTTCTCGAGGGGTACGAGCAGTACTTC
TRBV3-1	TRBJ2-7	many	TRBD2	CASSQGGGGRAHEQYF	TGTGCCAGCAGCCAAGGTGGCGGCGGGAGGGCCCACGAGCAGTACTTC